Here is one T cell receptor beta chain with its context. The CDR3 has 14 residues. The germline V gene encodes CDR1 KGHSH and CDR2 LQKENI. V lost 1 base to trimming and J lost 4 bases, with 10 bases between them. Authors' methods: Estimation of nucleated cell counts relied on the amplification of reference gene primers. The repertoire was sequenced with immunoSEQ multiplex PCR; TCRdb's copy has only in-frame clones and lacks some. V, J and clone size reflect that table, while D and trimming were determined from the DNA. The table lists under 200,000 clones, roughly 85% of them singletons. This entry is derived from a study of blood T cell repertoires in COVID-19. On the study more broadly: Acute and convalescent COVID-19 samples came from the United States, Italy and Spain. Sample material is recorded as cDNA or gDNA derived from T cells, B-cell-depleted T cells, or PBMCs.

This chain uses TRBV18 with TRBJ1-1; D is possibly TRBD1 (5 bases). The sequence was collected from a man between 60 and 75 years old with acute or convalescent COVID-19. What was sequenced was peripheral blood. CDR3 nucleotides: TGTGCCAGCTCACCACAGGGGATGGGCACTGAAGCTTTCTTT. This codes for CASSPQGMGTEAFF.